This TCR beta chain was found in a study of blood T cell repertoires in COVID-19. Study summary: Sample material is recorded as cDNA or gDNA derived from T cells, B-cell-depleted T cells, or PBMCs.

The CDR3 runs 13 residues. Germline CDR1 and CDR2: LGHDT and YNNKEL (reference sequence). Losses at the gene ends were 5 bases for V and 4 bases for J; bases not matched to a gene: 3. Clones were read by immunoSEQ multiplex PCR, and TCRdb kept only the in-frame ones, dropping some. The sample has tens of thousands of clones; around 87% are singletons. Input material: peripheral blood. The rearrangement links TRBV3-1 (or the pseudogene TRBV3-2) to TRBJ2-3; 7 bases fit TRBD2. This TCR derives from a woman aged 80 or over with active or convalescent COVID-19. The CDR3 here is CASSREGADTQYF. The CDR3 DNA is TGTGCCAGCAGCAGGGAGGGAGCAGATACGCAGTATTTT.